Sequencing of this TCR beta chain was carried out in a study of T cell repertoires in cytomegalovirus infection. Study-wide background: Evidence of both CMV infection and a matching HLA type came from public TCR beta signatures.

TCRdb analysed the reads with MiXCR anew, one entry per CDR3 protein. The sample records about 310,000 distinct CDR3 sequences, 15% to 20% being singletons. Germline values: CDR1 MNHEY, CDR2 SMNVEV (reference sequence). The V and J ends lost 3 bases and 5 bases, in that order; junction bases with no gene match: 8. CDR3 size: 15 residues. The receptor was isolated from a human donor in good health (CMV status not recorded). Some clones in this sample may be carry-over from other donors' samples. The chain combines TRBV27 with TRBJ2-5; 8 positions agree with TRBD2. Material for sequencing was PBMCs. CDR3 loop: CASSFKRGRGETQYF. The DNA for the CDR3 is TGTGCCAGCAGTTTCAAGCGGGGGAGGGGGGAGACCCAGTACTTC.